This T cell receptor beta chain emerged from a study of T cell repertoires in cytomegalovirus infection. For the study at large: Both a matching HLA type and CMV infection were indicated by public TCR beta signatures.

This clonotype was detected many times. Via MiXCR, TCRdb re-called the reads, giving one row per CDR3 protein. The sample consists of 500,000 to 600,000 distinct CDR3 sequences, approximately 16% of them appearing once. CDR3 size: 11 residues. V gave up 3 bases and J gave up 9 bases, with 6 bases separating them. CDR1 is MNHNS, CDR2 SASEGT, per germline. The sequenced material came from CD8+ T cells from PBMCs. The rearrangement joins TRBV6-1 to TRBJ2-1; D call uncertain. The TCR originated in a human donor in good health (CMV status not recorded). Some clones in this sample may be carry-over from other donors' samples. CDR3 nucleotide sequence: TGTGCCAGCAGTGATGGTAGTGAGCAGTTCTTC. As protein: CASSDGSEQFF.